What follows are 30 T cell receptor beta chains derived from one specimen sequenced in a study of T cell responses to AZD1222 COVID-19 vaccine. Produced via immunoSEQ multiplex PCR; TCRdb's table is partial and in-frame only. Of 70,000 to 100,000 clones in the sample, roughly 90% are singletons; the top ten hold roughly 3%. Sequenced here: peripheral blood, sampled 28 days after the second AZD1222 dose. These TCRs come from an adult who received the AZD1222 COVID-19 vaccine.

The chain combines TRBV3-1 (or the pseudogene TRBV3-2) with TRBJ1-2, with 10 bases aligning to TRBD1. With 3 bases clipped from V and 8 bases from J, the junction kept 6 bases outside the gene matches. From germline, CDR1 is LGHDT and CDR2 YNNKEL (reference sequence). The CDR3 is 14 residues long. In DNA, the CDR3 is TGTGCCAGCAGCCACGGGACAGGGGTGGAGGGCTACACCTTC. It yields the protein CASSHGTGVEGYTF.

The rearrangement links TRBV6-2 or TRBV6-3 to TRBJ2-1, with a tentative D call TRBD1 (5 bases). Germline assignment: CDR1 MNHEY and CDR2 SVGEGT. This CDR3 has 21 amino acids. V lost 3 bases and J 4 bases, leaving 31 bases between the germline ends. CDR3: CASSYSRWYRPRALVYNEQFF. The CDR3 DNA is TGTGCCAGCAGTTATAGTAGGTGGTACAGGCCCAGAGCGTTGGTTTACAATGAGCAGTTCTTC.

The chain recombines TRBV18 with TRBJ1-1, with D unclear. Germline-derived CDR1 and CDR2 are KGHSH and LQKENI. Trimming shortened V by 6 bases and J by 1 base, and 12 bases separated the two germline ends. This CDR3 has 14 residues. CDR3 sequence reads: CASSTVARNTEAFF. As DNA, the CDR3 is TGTGCCAGCTCGACGGTGGCAAGGAACACTGAAGCTTTCTTT.

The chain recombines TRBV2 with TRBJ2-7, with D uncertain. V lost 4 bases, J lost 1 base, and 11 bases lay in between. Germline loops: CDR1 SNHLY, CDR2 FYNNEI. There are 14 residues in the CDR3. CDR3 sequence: CASSGGHLSYEQYF. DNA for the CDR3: TGTGCCAGCAGTGGGGGTCACCTATCCTACGAGCAGTACTTC.

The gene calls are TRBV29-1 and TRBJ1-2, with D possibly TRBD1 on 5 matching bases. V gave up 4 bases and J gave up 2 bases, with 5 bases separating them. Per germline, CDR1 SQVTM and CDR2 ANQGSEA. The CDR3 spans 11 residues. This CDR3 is CSVGQNYGYTF. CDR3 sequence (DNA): TGCAGCGTTGGACAGAACTATGGCTACACCTTC.

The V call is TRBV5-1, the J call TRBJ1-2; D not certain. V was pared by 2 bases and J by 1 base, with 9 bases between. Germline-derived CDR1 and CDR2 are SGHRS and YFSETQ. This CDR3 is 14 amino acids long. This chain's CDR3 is CASSFTADNYGYTF. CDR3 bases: TGCGCCAGCAGCTTCACAGCAGATAACTATGGCTACACCTTC.

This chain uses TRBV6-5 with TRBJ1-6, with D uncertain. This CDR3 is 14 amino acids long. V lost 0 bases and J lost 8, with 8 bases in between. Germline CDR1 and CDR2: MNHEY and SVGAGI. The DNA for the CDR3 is TGTGCCAGCAGTTACTCACTTTTCGATTCACCCCTCCACTTT. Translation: CASSYSLFDSPLHF.

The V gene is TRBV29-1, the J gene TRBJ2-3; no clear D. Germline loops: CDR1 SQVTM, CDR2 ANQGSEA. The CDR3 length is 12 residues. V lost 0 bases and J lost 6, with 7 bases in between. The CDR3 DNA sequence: TGCAGCGTTGAAGAACTCATGGATACGCAGTATTTT. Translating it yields CSVEELMDTQYF.

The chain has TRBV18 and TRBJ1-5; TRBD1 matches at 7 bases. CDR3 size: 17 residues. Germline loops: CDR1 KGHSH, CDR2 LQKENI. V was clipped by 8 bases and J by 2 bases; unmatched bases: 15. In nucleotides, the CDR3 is TGTGCCAGCCCACATGGACAGGCCGGAATCGGCAATCAGCCCCAGCATTTT. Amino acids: CASPHGQAGIGNQPQHF. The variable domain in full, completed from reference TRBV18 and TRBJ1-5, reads NAGVMQNPRHLVRRRGQEARLRCSPMKGHSHVYWYRQLPEEGLKFMVYLQKENIIDESGMPKERFSAEFPKEGPSILRIQQVVRGDSAAYFCASPHGQAGIGNQPQHFGDGTRLSIL.

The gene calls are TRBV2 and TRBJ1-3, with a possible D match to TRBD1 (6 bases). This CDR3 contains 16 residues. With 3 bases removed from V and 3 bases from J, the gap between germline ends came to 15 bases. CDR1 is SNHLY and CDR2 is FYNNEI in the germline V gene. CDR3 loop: CASSEQGNSFGNTIYF. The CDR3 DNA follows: TGTGCCAGCAGTGAGCAGGGGAATTCGTTTGGAAACACCATATATTTT.

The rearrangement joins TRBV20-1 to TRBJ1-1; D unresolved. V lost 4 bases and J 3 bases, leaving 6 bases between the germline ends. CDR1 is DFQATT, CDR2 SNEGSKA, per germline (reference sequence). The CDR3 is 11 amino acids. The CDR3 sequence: CSATGDTEAFF. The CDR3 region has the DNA TGCAGTGCTACAGGTGACACTGAAGCTTTCTTT.

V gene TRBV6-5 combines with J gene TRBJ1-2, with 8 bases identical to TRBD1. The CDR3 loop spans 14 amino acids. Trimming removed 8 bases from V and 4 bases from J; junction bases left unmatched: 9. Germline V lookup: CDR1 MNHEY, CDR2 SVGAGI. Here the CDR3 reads CASSPGGLVYGYTF. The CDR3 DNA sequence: TGTGCCAGCTCCCCAGGGGGCTTGGTCTATGGCTACACCTTC.

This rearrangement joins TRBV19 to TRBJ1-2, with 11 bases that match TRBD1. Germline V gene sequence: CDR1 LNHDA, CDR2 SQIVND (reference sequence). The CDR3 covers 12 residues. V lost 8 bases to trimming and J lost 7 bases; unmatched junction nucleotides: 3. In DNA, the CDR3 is TGTGCCAGTCGGGACAGGGGGACTGGCTACACCTTC. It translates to CASRDRGTGYTF.

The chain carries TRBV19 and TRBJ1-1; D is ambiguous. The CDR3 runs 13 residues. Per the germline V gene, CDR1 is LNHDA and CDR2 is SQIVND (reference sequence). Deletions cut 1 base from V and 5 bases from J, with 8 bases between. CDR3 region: CASSIGVGTEAFF. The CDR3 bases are TGTGCCAGTAGTATAGGGGTGGGAACTGAAGCTTTCTTT.

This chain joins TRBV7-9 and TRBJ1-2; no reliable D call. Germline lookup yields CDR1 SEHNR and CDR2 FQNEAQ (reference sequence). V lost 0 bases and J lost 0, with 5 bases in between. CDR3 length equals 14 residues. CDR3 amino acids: CASSLAGSNYGYTF. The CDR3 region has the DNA TGTGCCAGCAGCTTAGCGGGGTCTAACTATGGCTACACCTTC.

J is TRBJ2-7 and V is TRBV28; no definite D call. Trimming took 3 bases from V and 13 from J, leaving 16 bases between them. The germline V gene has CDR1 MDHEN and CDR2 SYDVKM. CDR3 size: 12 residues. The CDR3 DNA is TGTGCCAGCAGTTTGGAGACCGTCCGATACTACTTC. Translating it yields CASSLETVRYYF.

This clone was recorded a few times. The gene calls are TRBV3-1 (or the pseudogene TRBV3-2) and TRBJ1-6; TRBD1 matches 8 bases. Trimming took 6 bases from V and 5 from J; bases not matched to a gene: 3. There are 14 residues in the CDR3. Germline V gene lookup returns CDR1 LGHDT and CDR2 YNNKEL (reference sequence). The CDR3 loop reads CASRTTGDNSPLHF. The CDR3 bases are TGTGCCAGCAGGACGACAGGGGATAATTCACCCCTCCACTTT.

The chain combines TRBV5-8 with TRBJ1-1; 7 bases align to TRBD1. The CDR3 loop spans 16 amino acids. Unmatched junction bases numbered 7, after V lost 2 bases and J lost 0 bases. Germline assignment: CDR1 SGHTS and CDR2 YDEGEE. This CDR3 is CASSFHRGPMNTEAFF. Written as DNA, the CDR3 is TGTGCCAGCAGCTTCCACAGGGGTCCCATGAACACTGAAGCTTTCTTT.

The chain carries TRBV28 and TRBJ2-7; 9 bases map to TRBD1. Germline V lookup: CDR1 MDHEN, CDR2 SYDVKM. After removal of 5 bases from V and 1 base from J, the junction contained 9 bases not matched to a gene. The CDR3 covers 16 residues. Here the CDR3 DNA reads TGTGCCAGCAGTGCCCGGGGGACAGGGTTATCCTACGAGCAGTACTTC. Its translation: CASSARGTGLSYEQYF. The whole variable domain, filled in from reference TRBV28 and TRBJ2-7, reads DVKVTQSSRYLVKRTGEKVFLECVQDMDHENMFWYRQDPGLGLRLIYFSYDVKMKEKGDIPEGYSVSREKKERFSLILESASTNQTSMYLCASSARGTGLSYEQYFGPGTRLTVT.

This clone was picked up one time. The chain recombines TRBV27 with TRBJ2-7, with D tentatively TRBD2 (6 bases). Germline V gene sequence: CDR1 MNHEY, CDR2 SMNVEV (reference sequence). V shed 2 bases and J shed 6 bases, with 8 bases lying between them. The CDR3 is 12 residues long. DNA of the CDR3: TGTGCCAGCAGTTTAGGGGGGTTCGAGCAGTACTTC. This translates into CASSLGGFEQYF.

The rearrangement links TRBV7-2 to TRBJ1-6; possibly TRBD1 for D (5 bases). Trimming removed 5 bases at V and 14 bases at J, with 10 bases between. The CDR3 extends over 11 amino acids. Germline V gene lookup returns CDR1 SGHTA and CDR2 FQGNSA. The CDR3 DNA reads TGTGCCAGCAGCCCACCGGGGGCCCTCCACTTT. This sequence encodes CASSPPGALHF. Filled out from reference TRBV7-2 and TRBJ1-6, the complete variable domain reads GAGVSQSPSNKVTEKGKDVELRCDPISGHTALYWYRQSLGQGLEFLIYFQGNSAPDKSGLPSDRFSAERTGGSVSTLTIQRTQQEDSAVYLCASSPPGALHFGNGTRLTVT.

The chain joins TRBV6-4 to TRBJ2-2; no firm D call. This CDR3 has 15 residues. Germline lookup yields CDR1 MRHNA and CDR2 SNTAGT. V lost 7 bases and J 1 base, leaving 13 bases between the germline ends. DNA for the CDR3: TGTGCCAGCACCCGAGAAGGTGGGAACACCGGGGAGCTGTTTTTT. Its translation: CASTREGGNTGELFF.

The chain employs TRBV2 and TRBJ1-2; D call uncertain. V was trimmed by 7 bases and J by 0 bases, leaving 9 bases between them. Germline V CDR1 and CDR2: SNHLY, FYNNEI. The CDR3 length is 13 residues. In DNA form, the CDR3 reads TGTGCCAGCACAGTGCGGTCTAACTATGGCTACACCTTC. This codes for CASTVRSNYGYTF.

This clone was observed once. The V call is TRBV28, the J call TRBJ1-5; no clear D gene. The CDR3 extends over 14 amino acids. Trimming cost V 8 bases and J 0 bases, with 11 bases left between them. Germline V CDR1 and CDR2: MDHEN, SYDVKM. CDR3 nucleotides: TGTGCCAGCCGGATCCTCCTTAGCAATCAGCCCCAGCATTTT. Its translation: CASRILLSNQPQHF. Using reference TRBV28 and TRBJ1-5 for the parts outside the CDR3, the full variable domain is DVKVTQSSRYLVKRTGEKVFLECVQDMDHENMFWYRQDPGLGLRLIYFSYDVKMKEKGDIPEGYSVSREKKERFSLILESASTNQTSMYLCASRILLSNQPQHFGDGTRLSIL.

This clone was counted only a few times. This CDR3 is CASSTGTANTEAFF. The CDR3 DNA reads TGTGCCAGCAGTACCGGGACGGCGAACACTGAAGCTTTCTTT. The chain joins TRBV2 to TRBJ1-1; a weak D match, TRBD1 (5 bases). Trimming left V 5 bases short and J 1 base short, with 11 bases between. There are 14 residues in the CDR3. Germline loops: CDR1 SNHLY, CDR2 FYNNEI.

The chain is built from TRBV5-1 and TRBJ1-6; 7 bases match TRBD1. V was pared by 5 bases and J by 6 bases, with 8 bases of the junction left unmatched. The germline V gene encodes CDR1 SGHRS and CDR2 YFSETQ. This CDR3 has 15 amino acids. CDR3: CASRGTGASNSPLHF. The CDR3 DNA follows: TGCGCCAGCAGGGGTACAGGGGCCTCTAATTCACCCCTCCACTTT.

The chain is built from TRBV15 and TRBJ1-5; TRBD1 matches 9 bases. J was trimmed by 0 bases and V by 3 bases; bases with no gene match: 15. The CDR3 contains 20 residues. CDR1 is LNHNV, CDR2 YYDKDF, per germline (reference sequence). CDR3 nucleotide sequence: TGTGCCACCAGCAGGGACCCCGGGACAGGGCTTGGAACTAGCAATCAGCCCCAGCATTTT. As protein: CATSRDPGTGLGTSNQPQHF.

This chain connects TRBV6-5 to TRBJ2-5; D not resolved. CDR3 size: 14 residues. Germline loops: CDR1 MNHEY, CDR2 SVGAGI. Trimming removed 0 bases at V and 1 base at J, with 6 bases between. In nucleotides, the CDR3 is TGTGCCAGCAGTTACTCGAATGCCCAAGAGACCCAGTACTTC. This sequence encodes CASSYSNAQETQYF.

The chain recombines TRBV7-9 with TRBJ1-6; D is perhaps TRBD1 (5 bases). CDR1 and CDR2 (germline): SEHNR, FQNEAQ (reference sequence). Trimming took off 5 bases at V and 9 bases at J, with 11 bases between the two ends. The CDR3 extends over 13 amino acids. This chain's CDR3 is CASSAGRGSPLHF. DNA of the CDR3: TGTGCCAGCAGCGCGGGACGAGGTTCACCCCTCCACTTT.

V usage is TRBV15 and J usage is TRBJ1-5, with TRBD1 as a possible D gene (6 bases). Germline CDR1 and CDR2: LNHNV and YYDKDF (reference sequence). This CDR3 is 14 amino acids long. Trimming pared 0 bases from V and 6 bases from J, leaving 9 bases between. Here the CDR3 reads CATSRDRGGQPQHF. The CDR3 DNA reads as TGTGCCACCAGCAGAGACAGGGGTGGTCAGCCCCAGCATTTT.